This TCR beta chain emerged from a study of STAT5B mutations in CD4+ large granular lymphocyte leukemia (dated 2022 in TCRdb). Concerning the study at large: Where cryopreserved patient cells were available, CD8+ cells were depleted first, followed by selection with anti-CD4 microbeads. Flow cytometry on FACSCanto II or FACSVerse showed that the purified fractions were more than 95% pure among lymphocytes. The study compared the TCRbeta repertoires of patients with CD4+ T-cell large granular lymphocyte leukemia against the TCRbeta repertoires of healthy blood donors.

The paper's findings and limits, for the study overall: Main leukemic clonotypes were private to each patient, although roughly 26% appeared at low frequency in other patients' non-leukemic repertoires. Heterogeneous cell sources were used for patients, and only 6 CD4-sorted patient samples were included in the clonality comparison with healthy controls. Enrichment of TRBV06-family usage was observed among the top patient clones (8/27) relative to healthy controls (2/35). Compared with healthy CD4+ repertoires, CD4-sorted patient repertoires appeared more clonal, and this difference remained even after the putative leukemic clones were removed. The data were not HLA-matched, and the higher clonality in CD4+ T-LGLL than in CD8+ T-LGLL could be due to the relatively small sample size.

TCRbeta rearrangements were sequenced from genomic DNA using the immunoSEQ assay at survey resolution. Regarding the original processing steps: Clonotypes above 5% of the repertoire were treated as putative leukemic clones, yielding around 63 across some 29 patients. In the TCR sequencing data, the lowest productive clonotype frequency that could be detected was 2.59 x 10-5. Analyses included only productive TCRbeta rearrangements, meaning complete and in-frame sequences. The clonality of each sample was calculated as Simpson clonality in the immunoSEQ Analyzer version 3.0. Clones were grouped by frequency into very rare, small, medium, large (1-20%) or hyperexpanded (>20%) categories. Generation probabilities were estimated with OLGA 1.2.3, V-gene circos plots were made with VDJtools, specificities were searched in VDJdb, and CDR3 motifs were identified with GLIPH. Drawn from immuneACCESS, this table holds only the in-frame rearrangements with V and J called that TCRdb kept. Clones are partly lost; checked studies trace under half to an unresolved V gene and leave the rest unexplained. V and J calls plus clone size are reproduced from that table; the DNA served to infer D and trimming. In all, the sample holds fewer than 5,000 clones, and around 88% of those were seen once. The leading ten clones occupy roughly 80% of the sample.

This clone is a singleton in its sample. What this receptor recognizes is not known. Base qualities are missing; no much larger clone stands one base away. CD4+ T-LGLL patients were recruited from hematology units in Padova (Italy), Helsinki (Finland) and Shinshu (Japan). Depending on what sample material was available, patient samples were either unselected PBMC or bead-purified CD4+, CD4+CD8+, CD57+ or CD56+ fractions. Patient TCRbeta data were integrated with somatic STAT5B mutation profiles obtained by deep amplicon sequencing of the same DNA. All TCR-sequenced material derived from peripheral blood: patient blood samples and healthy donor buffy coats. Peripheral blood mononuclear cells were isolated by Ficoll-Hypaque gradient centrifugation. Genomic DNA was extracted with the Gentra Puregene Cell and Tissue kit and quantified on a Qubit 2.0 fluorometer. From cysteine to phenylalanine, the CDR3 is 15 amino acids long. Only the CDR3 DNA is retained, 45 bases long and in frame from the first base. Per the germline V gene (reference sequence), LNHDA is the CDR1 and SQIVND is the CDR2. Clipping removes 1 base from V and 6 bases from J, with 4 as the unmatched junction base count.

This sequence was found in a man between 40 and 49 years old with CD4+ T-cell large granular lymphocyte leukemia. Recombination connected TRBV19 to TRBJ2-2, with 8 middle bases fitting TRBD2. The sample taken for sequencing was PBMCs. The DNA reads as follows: TGTGCCAGTAGTATAGGGACTAGCCCTTCCGGGGAGCTGTTTTTT. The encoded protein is CASSIGTSPSGELFF.